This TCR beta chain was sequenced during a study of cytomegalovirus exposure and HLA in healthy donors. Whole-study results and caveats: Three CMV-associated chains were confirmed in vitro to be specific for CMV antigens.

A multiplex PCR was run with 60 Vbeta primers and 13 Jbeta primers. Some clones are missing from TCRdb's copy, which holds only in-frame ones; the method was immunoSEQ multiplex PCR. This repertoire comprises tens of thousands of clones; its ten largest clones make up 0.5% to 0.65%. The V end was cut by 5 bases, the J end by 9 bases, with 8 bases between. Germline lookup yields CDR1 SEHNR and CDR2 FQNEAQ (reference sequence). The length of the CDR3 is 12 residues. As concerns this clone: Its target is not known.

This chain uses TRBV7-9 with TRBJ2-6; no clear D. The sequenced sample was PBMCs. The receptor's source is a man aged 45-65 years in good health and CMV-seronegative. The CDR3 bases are TGTGCCAGCAGCGCGGCCCTCAACGTCCTGACTTTC. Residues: CASSAALNVLTF. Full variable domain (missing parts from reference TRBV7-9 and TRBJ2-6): DTGVSQNPRHKITKRGQNVTFRCDPISEHNRLYWYRQTLGQGPEFLTYFQNEAQLEKSRLLSDRFSAERPKGSFSTLEIQRTEQGDSAMYLCASSAALNVLTFGAGSRLTVL.